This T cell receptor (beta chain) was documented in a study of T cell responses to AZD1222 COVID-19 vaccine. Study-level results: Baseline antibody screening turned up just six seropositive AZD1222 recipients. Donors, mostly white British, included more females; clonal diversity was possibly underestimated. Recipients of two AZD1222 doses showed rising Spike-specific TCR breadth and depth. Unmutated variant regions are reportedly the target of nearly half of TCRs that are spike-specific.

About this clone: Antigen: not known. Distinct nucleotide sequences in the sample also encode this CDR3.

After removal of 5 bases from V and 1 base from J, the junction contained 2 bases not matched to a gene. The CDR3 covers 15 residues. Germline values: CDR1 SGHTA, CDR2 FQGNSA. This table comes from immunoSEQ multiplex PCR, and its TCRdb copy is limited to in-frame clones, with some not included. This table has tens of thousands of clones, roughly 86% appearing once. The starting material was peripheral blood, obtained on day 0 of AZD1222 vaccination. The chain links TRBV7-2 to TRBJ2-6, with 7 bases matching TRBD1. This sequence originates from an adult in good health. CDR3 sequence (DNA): TGTGCCAGCAGCGTACAGGGGTCTGGGGCCAACGTCCTGACTTTC. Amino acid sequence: CASSVQGSGANVLTF.